This TCR beta chain was sequenced during a study of blood T cell repertoires in COVID-19. In the original workflow: Reference gene primer amplification in the assay estimated nucleated cell counts. Profiled with immunoSEQ multiplex PCR; TCRdb holds only in-frame clones, not every one. D and trimming were read from the DNA, whereas the V and J calls and clone size are those reported in that table. The data contain roughly 220,000 clones, over 75% of them singletons. The V end lost 2 bases, the J end lost 0 bases, and 14 bases lay between the germline ends. The length of the CDR3 is 17 residues. From germline, CDR1 is SNHLY and CDR2 FYNNEI.

Sequenced input: peripheral blood. This sequence was found in an older man with acute or convalescent COVID-19. The V gene is TRBV2, the J gene TRBJ1-3; no clear D. The DNA for the CDR3 is TGTGCCAGCAGTGAATGGGCGTTGGCAAGCTCTGGAAACACCATATATTTT. As protein: CASSEWALASSGNTIYF.